This entry features one T cell receptor beta chain sequence. Trimming cost V 0 bases and J 4 bases; bases outside gene matches: 2. The V gene's germline CDR1 is SGHRS and CDR2 YFSETQ. This CDR3 has 15 amino acids. The data originate from a study of regulatory T cells in long-lasting Graves disease. Documented time point: newly diagnosed GD, antithyroid drugs for less than 3 months. There was RNA extracted from PBMCs, and the TCR library was made from it. Both iRepertoire HTBI primers and Arm-PCR of CDR3 regions were used to build the TCR beta libraries. Via MiXCR, TCRdb re-called the multiplex PCR reads, giving one row per CDR3 protein. The profile shows about 500,000 distinct CDR3 sequences, 15% to 20% of them singletons. The sample was also reused in another study, on T cells in Graves' hyperthyroidism and ophthalmopathy. This second report adds: Also found in blood were most expanded thyroid clonotypes above 0.001.

This chain joins TRBV5-1 and TRBJ2-5, with TRBD2 matching 11 bases. The sample consisted of peripheral blood mononuclear cells (PBMCs), taken at new diagnosis, from a patient treated with antithyroid drugs. This sequence was found in a man between 40 and 49 years old with Graves disease. This chain's CDR3 is CASSLVLAGGETQYF. Here the CDR3 DNA reads TGCGCCAGCAGCTTGGTCCTAGCGGGAGGAGAGACCCAGTACTTC.